The 28 T cell receptor beta chains given below trace back to one sample, sequenced in a study of T cells expressing NK-cell markers. TCRdb reprocessed the 5' RACE reads, with one entry per CDR3 protein and no DNA. The data show some 460,000 distinct CDR3 sequences, and the top ten clones hold more than 1.4%. Source material: blood T cells: a sorted CD56 or NKG2C T cell subset, CD4+ or CD8+ T cells, or bulk PBMC T cells (not recorded which). The source is a woman aged 50 to 65 in good health.

This rearrangement joins TRBV5-1 to TRBJ2-3; TCRdb proposes TRBD2, but this gene call is untestable without DNA. The CDR3 totals 19 residues. Germline V gene lookup returns CDR1 SGHRS and CDR2 YFSETQ. This CDR3 reads CASSLAGLAGGVNTDTQYF.

V and J are TRBV7-8 and TRBJ2-6; no DNA is available, so the TRBD1 call from TCRdb remains unchecked. This CDR3 comprises 19 residues. Germline CDR1 and CDR2: SGHVS and FQNEAQ. The CDR3 spells CASSRYRDSVYTGANVLTF.

The V and J genes are TRBV12-3 or TRBV12-4 and TRBJ1-6; TCRdb calls TRBD1, which cannot be checked without DNA. The CDR3 totals 16 residues. CDR3 in amino acids: CASSFFRGRHYSPLHF.

The chain combines TRBV11-2 with TRBJ1-1; as DNA is missing, the TRBD1 call by TCRdb cannot be tested. Germline V gives CDR1 SGHAT, CDR2 FQNNGV. The CDR3 totals 15 residues. CDR3 amino acids: CASSLDSSGGTEAFF.

The chain recombines TRBV6-6 with TRBJ2-7. This CDR3 is 15 amino acids long. Germline V gives CDR1 MNHNY, CDR2 SVGAGI (reference sequence). CDR3 residues: CASSYSSGRPYEQYF.

The gene calls are TRBV19 and TRBJ1-5; no DNA is available, so the TRBD1 call from TCRdb remains unchecked. Germline V gene sequence: CDR1 LNHDA, CDR2 SQIVND (reference sequence). This CDR3 has 15 residues. CDR3: CASSRQGLSNQPQHF. Together with reference TRBV19 and TRBJ1-5, the CDR3 gives the full variable domain: DGGITQSPKYLFRKEGQNVTLSCEQNLNHDAMYWYRQDPGQGLRLIYYSQIVNDFQKGDIAEGYSVSREKKESFPLTVTSAQKNPTAFYLCASSRQGLSNQPQHFGDGTRLSIL.

V usage is TRBV24-1 and J usage is TRBJ2-3; TCRdb gives TRBD1 as the D gene, but with no DNA this cannot be confirmed. Looked up from germline, CDR1 is KGHDR and CDR2 is SFDVKD. The CDR3 contains 17 residues. Here the CDR3 reads CATSGADRGAGTDTQYF.

The chain links TRBV6-1 to TRBJ1-5. The V gene's germline CDR1 is MNHNS and CDR2 SASEGT. The CDR3 is 15 amino acids. CDR3 loop: CASSDPRGLGQPQHF.

V gene TRBV5-1 combines with J gene TRBJ2-7; no DNA is available, so the TRBD1 call from TCRdb remains unchecked. The CDR3 spans 19 residues. Looked up from germline, CDR1 is SGHRS and CDR2 is YFSETQ. The CDR3 sequence: CASRKVGGQGAHPTYEQYF.

The CDR3 loop reads CASSAGDRETQYF. This chain uses TRBV11-2 with TRBJ2-5. From germline, CDR1 is SGHAT and CDR2 FQNNGV. The CDR3 covers 13 residues.

The rearrangement uses TRBV5-5 and TRBJ2-3; TCRdb lists TRBD2, though no DNA is available to test this call. Looked up from germline, CDR1 is SGHKS and CDR2 is YYEKEE (reference sequence). This CDR3 has 17 residues. The CDR3 loop reads CASSRTLAGASTDTQYF.

V usage is TRBV13 and J usage is TRBJ2-1; TCRdb designates TRBD2, a call that cannot be tested without DNA. In germline, CDR1 is PRHDT, CDR2 FYEKMQ (reference sequence). This CDR3 comprises 16 residues. CDR3 residues: CASSLLPRGGRNEQFF.

The CDR3 reads CASSSPGQGGGQYF. This rearrangement joins TRBV6-5 to TRBJ2-7; TCRdb's assignment of TRBD1 cannot be checked, as there is no DNA. The germline gives CDR1 MNHEY, CDR2 SVGAGI. This CDR3 region has 14 residues.

J is TRBJ2-3 and V is TRBV4-1; TCRdb returns TRBD2, unconfirmable since there is no DNA. The length of the CDR3 is 17 residues. Germline CDR1 MGHRA, CDR2 YSYEKL. The chain's CDR3 is CASSQDTLAGVPDTQYF.

The chain employs TRBV11-3 and TRBJ2-4; the TRBD1 assignment by TCRdb is unverifiable without DNA. The CDR3 is made up of 16 amino acids. The germline V gene has CDR1 SGHNT and CDR2 YENEEA. The CDR3 here is CASSGGTELAKNIQYF. Full variable domain (remainder filled in from reference TRBV11-3 and TRBJ2-4): EAGVVQSPRYKIIEKKQPVAFWCNPISGHNTLYWYLQNLGQGPELLIRYENEEAVDDSQLPKDRFSAERLKGVDSTLKIQPAELGDSAVYLCASSGGTELAKNIQYFGAGTRLSVL.

The chain carries TRBV5-1 and TRBJ1-2. Germline values: CDR1 SGHRS, CDR2 YFSETQ. This CDR3 region has 13 residues. CDR3: CASSFQEEYGYTF.

The chain is built from TRBV6-2 or TRBV6-3 and TRBJ2-1; without DNA, the TCRdb call of TRBD2 cannot be checked. The CDR3 extends over 15 amino acids. Per germline, CDR1 MNHEY and CDR2 SVGEGT. CDR3 residues: CASSYLGTSGGEQFF.

The V and J genes are TRBV7-2 and TRBJ2-4; TCRdb's D gene call, TRBD2, goes unchecked for lack of DNA. This CDR3 is built from 13 residues. Germline CDR1 and CDR2: SGHTA and FQGNSA. This chain's CDR3 is CASSLPGLAIQYF.

The V call is TRBV19, the J call TRBJ2-3; TCRdb selects TRBD1, and the lack of DNA leaves this call unchecked. There are 15 residues in the CDR3. The germline CDR1 and CDR2 sequences are LNHDA and SQIVND (reference sequence). The CDR3 loop is CASSMDGRGADTQYF.

This chain uses TRBV11-2 with TRBJ2-5; TCRdb proposes TRBD2, but this gene call is untestable without DNA. The CDR3 runs 15 residues. The germline V gene encodes CDR1 SGHAT and CDR2 FQNNGV. The CDR3 region is CASSLGGRAGETQYF.

V usage is TRBV20-1 and J usage is TRBJ2-3; TCRdb names TRBD2, which stays unverified in the absence of DNA. The germline V gene has CDR1 DFQATT and CDR2 SNEGSKA (reference sequence). There are 16 residues in the CDR3. CDR3 sequence: CSARGSRAASTDTQYF.

The chain recombines TRBV20-1 with TRBJ2-3; TCRdb lists TRBD1, though no DNA is available to test this call. CDR1 and CDR2 from the germline V gene are DFQATT and SNEGSKA (reference sequence). The CDR3 loop spans 13 amino acids. The CDR3 region is CSARTGRTDTQYF.

The chain uses TRBV3-1 and TRBJ1-2. The CDR3 extends over 13 amino acids. Germline CDR1 and CDR2: LGHDT and YNNKEL (reference sequence). The CDR3 is CASSFKADYGYTF.

The chain links TRBV10-3 to TRBJ2-7. This CDR3 region has 13 residues. Germline assignment: CDR1 ENHRY and CDR2 SYGVKD. This CDR3 reads CAIKSGSLNEQYF.

The chain links TRBV3-1 to TRBJ2-1; TCRdb's D gene call, TRBD2, goes unchecked for lack of DNA. The germline gives CDR1 LGHDT, CDR2 YNNKEL (reference sequence). The CDR3 is 20 amino acids. CDR3 amino acids: CASSQDALAGGPTDHNEQFF.

The chain recombines TRBV28 with TRBJ2-2; TCRdb proposes TRBD1, but this gene call is untestable without DNA. This CDR3 is 16 amino acids long. Germline loops: CDR1 MDHEN, CDR2 SYDVKM. The CDR3 is CASSLVKAQGVGELFF.

The chain employs TRBV6-5 and TRBJ2-3; as DNA is missing, the TRBD2 call by TCRdb cannot be tested. The CDR3 has 18 amino acids. CDR1 MNHEY and CDR2 SVGAGI come from the germline V gene. CDR3 residues: CASSYYSGRAIGTDTQYF.

V gene TRBV7-6 combines with J gene TRBJ2-1; TCRdb lists TRBD2, though no DNA is available to test this call. Germline values: CDR1 SGHVS, CDR2 FNYEAQ. There are 17 residues in the CDR3. The CDR3 loop reads CASSSPFRTSGSGEQFF.